This T cell receptor (beta chain) was found in a study of cytomegalovirus exposure and HLA in healthy donors. About this clone: Its cognate antigen is unknown.

Study conclusions and caveats: The authors later linked a missense DCLRE1C variant to TCR beta V- and J-gene trimming. Roughly uniform sequencing depth across donors was assumed, possibly incorrectly.

The PCR used 60 Vbeta and 13 Jbeta primers. Original methodology: Around 80 million unique TCR beta chains, roughly 11 million of them shared, were counted by a later analysis. Some clones are missing from TCRdb's copy, which holds only in-frame ones; the method was immunoSEQ multiplex PCR. The V and J calls and clone size were taken over from that table, and D and trimming were inferred from the DNA. The table lists fewer than 100,000 clones. Germline loops: CDR1 MNHEY, CDR2 SVGAGI. Trimming removed 5 bases from V and 4 bases from J; junction bases left unmatched: 11. This CDR3 comprises 15 residues.

This receptor was taken from a man aged 50-60 years in good health and CMV-seronegative. The rearrangement links TRBV6-5 to TRBJ2-7; 7 bases map to TRBD2. The sequencing input was PBMCs. CDR3 amino acids: CASSGSAGLLYEQYF. CDR3 in DNA: TGTGCCAGCAGTGGCTCAGCGGGGCTACTTTACGAGCAGTACTTC.